This T cell receptor beta chain was retrieved from a study of blood T cell repertoires in COVID-19. The table came from immunoSEQ multiplex PCR; TCRdb's copy has only in-frame clones and leaves some out. Here the sample spans approximately 160,000 clones, about 86% being singletons. In this sample, this clone turned up a few times. The CDR3 contains 14 residues. The germline CDR1 and CDR2 sequences are MNHEY and SVGEGT. Deletions cut 2 bases from V and 9 bases from J, with 14 bases between. V is TRBV6-2 or TRBV6-3 and J is TRBJ1-5; the D gene is possibly TRBD1 (6 bases). The sequenced sample consisted of peripheral blood. This receptor was identified in a woman in her 70s with acute or convalescent COVID-19. CDR3 DNA sequence: TGTGCCAGCAGTTACGTTGGGGGCTCGGGGCCCCAGCATTTT. Its protein is CASSYVGGSGPQHF.